Listed below are T cell receptor beta chains from one sample, sequenced in a study of T cells after yellow fever vaccination. MiXCR, run by TCRdb on the 5' RACE reads, gives a single entry per CDR3 protein. Of about 240,000 distinct CDR3 sequences listed, 6.9% were seen once; the top ten hold roughly 0.93%. Sample: CD4+ T cells sorted from PBMCs, taken 15 days after the yellow fever booster vaccination. All receptors derive from a man between 25 and 39 years old who received the YFV17D yellow fever vaccine. The CDR3 runs from the conserved cysteine through the conserved F or W.

>TRBJ2-7|TRBV29-1
CSVMAGARAYEQYF
>TRBJ2-3|TRBV7-3
CASSLSGKSTDTQYF
>TRBJ2-5|TRBV5-5
CASSNRDRGSGAETQYF
>TRBJ2-5|TRBV7-9
CASGSTGAETQYF
>TRBJ2-1|TRBV5-1
CASTLGGGLNEQFF
>TRBJ2-7|TRBV5-1
CASSLGGTRSYEQYF
>TRBJ2-5|TRBV15
CATSRDPGETQYF
>TRBJ2-1|TRBV6-2/TRBV6-3
CASSLPRGDEQFF
>TRBJ2-1|TRBV5-4
CASSLARTGDNEQFF
>TRBJ2-2|TRBV12-3/TRBV12-4
CASSTDAGLTGELFF
>TRBJ2-3|TRBV10-2
CASSEGAGGTSTDTQYF
>TRBJ2-5|TRBV20-1
CSAREGPGTQYF
>TRBJ2-2|TRBV7-2
CASSNRQHTSGELFF
>TRBJ2-1|TRBV4-3
CASSQEPYNEQFF
>TRBJ1-1|TRBV7-2
CASSILEDTEAFF
>TRBJ1-1|TRBV3-1
CASSQTGQTNTEAFF
>TRBJ2-2|TRBV4-1
CASRISADTGELFF
>TRBJ2-7|TRBV20-1
CSAQSAGLGEQYF
>TRBJ2-5|TRBV5-1
CASSITGRETQYF
>TRBJ1-5|TRBV24-1
CATSEGQGAGQPQHF